Following are 26 T cell receptor beta chains from one sample sequenced in a study of CD8+ T cells in alopecia areata. Extracted RNA was reverse transcribed into cDNA, the sequencing template. Sequencing used immunoSEQ multiplex PCR; TCRdb keeps in-frame clones, though not all of them. This table has fewer than 200,000 clones, 50% to 60% appearing once. This specimen was CD4+ T cells sorted from blood, taken at week 0. The receptors were sampled from a human donor with alopecia areata.

The genes are TRBV20-1 and TRBJ2-1, with D perhaps matching TRBD2 (6 bases). Germline assignment: CDR1 DFQATT and CDR2 SNEGSKA (reference sequence). V was shortened by 6 bases and J by 12 bases, with 15 bases between the two germline ends. There are 11 residues in the CDR3. This chain's CDR3 is CSAKRDSGQFF. The CDR3 DNA reads TGCAGTGCAAAACGGGACTCTGGGCAGTTCTTC.

The chain is built from TRBV29-1 and TRBJ2-1; 8 positions match TRBD2. With 6 bases clipped from V and 4 bases from J, the junction kept 11 bases outside the gene matches. The CDR3 spans 15 residues. Looked up from germline, CDR1 is SQVTM and CDR2 is ANQGSEA. CDR3 coding DNA: TGCAGCGTCGTCCCTGGGGGACTAGGGTACAATGAGCAGTTCTTC. It specifies CSVVPGGLGYNEQFF.

This clone was detected once. V and J are TRBV10-3 and TRBJ1-5; D might be TRBD1 (5 bases). Germline V gives CDR1 ENHRY, CDR2 SYGVKD. Trimming cost V 4 bases and J 5 bases, with 9 bases left between them. The CDR3 consists of 13 residues. The CDR3: CAISGQQDQPQHF. As DNA, the CDR3 is TGTGCCATCAGTGGACAGCAGGATCAGCCCCAGCATTTT.

This clone came up once. This chain joins TRBV29-1 and TRBJ2-1; D ambiguous. CDR1 is SQVTM, CDR2 ANQGSEA, per germline. The CDR3 totals 10 residues. V gave up 7 bases and J gave up 8 bases, with 9 bases separating them. The DNA of the CDR3 is TGCAGCGGGAGAGATGATGAGCAGTTCTTC. Protein sequence: CSGRDDEQFF.

This clone has just a few counts. The V and J genes are TRBV5-6 and TRBJ2-7; possible D gene TRBD2, 5 bases. Germline V gives CDR1 SGHDT, CDR2 YYEEEE. V dropped 3 bases and J dropped 1 base, with 8 bases sitting between them. This CDR3 comprises 13 residues. The CDR3 loop reads CASSWLASYEQYF. Here the CDR3 DNA reads TGTGCCAGCAGCTGGCTAGCATCCTACGAGCAGTACTTC.

The J gene is TRBJ2-3, the V gene TRBV7-8; TRBD2 agrees at 9 bases. The CDR3 covers 16 residues. J gave up 0 bases and V 3 bases, and 4 bases lay outside the gene matches. CDR1 and CDR2 (germline): SGHVS, FQNEAQ. The CDR3 region is CASSFRTSESTDTQYF. The CDR3 nucleotides are TGTGCCAGCAGCTTCCGGACTAGCGAGAGCACAGATACGCAGTATTTT.

This chain joins TRBV27 and TRBJ1-5; no definite D call. The CDR3 contains 15 residues. Germline V gene lookup returns CDR1 MNHEY and CDR2 SMNVEV (reference sequence). Trimming took 5 bases from V and 0 from J, leaving 11 bases between them. CDR3 region: CASSAGGNSNQPQHF. In nucleotides, the CDR3 is TGTGCCAGCAGTGCCGGAGGTAATAGCAATCAGCCCCAGCATTTT.

V and J are TRBV7-8 and TRBJ2-5, with D unresolved. Trimming pared 0 bases from V and 2 bases from J, leaving 7 bases between. The germline V gene encodes CDR1 SGHVS and CDR2 FQNEAQ. CDR3 length equals 14 residues. In DNA, the CDR3 is TGTGCCAGCAGCTTAGCGCTAGGGCAAGAGACCCAGTACTTC. It is translated as CASSLALGQETQYF.

The chain couples TRBV29-1 to TRBJ2-7; 9 bases map to TRBD1. CDR1 and CDR2 (germline): SQVTM, ANQGSEA. V lost 6 bases and J lost 3; bases outside the gene matches: 6. This CDR3 contains 13 residues. CDR3 protein: CSVPGDRDYEQYF. CDR3 bases: TGCAGCGTCCCAGGGGACAGGGACTACGAGCAGTACTTC.

This clone was picked up one time. This chain links TRBV2 with TRBJ2-5, with 8 nucleotides matching TRBD2. Per the germline V gene, CDR1 is SNHLY and CDR2 is FYNNEI. V lost 6 bases and J lost 1; bases outside the gene matches: 7. This CDR3 is built from 15 residues. CDR3 loop: CASRGASGGQETQYF. The CDR3 DNA reads TGTGCCAGCAGAGGAGCCAGCGGGGGCCAAGAGACCCAGTACTTC.

The CDR3 DNA reads TGTGCCTGGAGCCAGGGGGCAGGTCAGCCCCAGCATTTT. Amino acid sequence: CAWSQGAGQPQHF. The chain employs TRBV30 and TRBJ1-5; 8 bases align to TRBD1. After removal of 3 bases from V and 6 bases from J, the junction contained 4 bases not matched to a gene. In germline, CDR1 is GTSNPN, CDR2 SVGIG (reference sequence). The length of the CDR3 is 13 residues.

In its sample, this clone was seen a few times. The chain uses TRBV30 and TRBJ1-1; D call uncertain. Trimming pared 3 bases from V and 0 bases from J, leaving 5 bases between. Germline V gene sequence: CDR1 GTSNPN, CDR2 SVGIG (reference sequence). This CDR3 contains 12 residues. In nucleotides, the CDR3 is TGTGCCTGGAGACTTATGAACACTGAAGCTTTCTTT. Translating gives CAWRLMNTEAFF. Full variable domain (outside the CDR3, taken from reference TRBV30 and TRBJ1-1): SQTIHQWPATLVQPVGSPLSLECTVEGTSNPNLYWYRQAAGRGLQLLFYSVGIGQISSEVPQNLSASRPQDRQFILSSKKLLLSDSGFYLCAWRLMNTEAFFGQGTRLTVV.

The chain has TRBV10-3 and TRBJ2-1; D ambiguous. The CDR3 is 15 amino acids. The germline V gene has CDR1 ENHRY and CDR2 SYGVKD. V was trimmed by 2 bases and J by 2 bases, leaving 10 bases between them. The CDR3 DNA sequence: TGTGCCATCAGTGAGCGTGGCAGCGCCTACAATGAGCAGTTCTTC. Protein sequence: CAISERGSAYNEQFF.

This clone was counted a few times. The chain uses TRBV29-1 and TRBJ1-5; maybe TRBD1 (5 bases). The CDR3 consists of 13 residues. Germline V CDR1 and CDR2: SQVTM, ANQGSEA. V was trimmed by 3 bases and J by 2 bases, leaving 8 bases between them. This chain's CDR3 is CSVDGGGNQPQHF. CDR3 nucleotide sequence: TGCAGCGTTGACGGAGGGGGCAATCAGCCCCAGCATTTT.

The genes are TRBV29-1 and TRBJ2-3; 10 bases are a match to TRBD1. With V trimmed by 8 bases and J by 0 bases, 5 bases remained unmatched. This CDR3 region has 14 residues. CDR1 is SQVTM, CDR2 ANQGSEA, per germline. As DNA, the CDR3 is TGCAGCCTCCGACAGGGGGCTAGCACAGATACGCAGTATTTT. Translated, it gives CSLRQGASTDTQYF.

This chain joins TRBV2 and TRBJ2-7; D is unclear. Germline V gene sequence: CDR1 SNHLY, CDR2 FYNNEI. Between the trimmed V and J ends, which lost 6 bases and 5 bases, there was a span of 17 bases. The CDR3 contains 14 residues. This CDR3 is CASSQMTAVHEQYF. The CDR3 DNA reads TGTGCCAGCAGCCAGATGACCGCGGTCCACGAGCAGTACTTC.

This clone showed up just once. The V call is TRBV6-5, the J call TRBJ1-5; no reliable D call. Looked up from germline, CDR1 is MNHEY and CDR2 is SVGAGI. V dropped 2 bases and J dropped 7 bases, with 6 bases sitting between them. The CDR3 contains 12 residues. CDR3 bases: TGTGCCAGCAGTTACCCGGGCCAGCCCCAGCATTTT. As protein: CASSYPGQPQHF.

The chain joins TRBV30 to TRBJ2-5; perhaps TRBD1 as D (5 bases). Trimming removed 2 bases at V and 1 base at J, with 11 bases between. This CDR3 region has 14 residues. Germline CDR1 GTSNPN, CDR2 SVGIG (reference sequence). CDR3 nucleotides: TGTGCCTGGAGTTACGGTCAGGGCCAAGAGACCCAGTACTTC. Translated: CAWSYGQGQETQYF. Combining the CDR3 with reference TRBV30 and TRBJ2-5 gives the whole variable domain SQTIHQWPATLVQPVGSPLSLECTVEGTSNPNLYWYRQAAGRGLQLLFYSVGIGQISSEVPQNLSASRPQDRQFILSSKKLLLSDSGFYLCAWSYGQGQETQYFGPGTRLLVL.

This clone was counted only a few times. The chain employs TRBV6-1 and TRBJ2-2, with a tentative D call TRBD1 (6 bases). Per the germline V gene, CDR1 is MNHNS and CDR2 is SASEGT. Trimming left V 7 bases short and J 3 bases short, with 15 bases between. The CDR3 runs 15 residues. The CDR3 reads CASKKEDRYTGELFF. As DNA, the CDR3 is TGTGCCAGCAAAAAAGAGGACAGATACACCGGGGAGCTGTTTTTT.

The sample holds a few counts of this clone. This chain joins TRBV30 and TRBJ1-1, with 7 bases matching TRBD1. V lost 6 bases and J lost 0; bases outside the gene matches: 4. This CDR3 comprises 13 residues. Looked up from germline, CDR1 is GTSNPN and CDR2 is SVGIG (reference sequence). In nucleotides, the CDR3 is TGTGCCTGCGGACAGGACATGAACACTGAAGCTTTCTTT. It encodes CACGQDMNTEAFF.

The CDR3 sequence is CASSQRAEAFF. DNA for the CDR3: TGTGCCAGCAGTCAAAGGGCCGAAGCTTTCTTT. The chain recombines TRBV7-9 with TRBJ1-1, with unresolved D. V gave up 6 bases and J gave up 8 bases, with 10 bases separating them. Per germline, CDR1 SEHNR and CDR2 FQNEAQ (reference sequence). The CDR3 totals 11 residues.

The chain is built from TRBV4-1 and TRBJ1-2; D ambiguous. Germline V lookup: CDR1 MGHRA, CDR2 YSYEKL. The CDR3 is made up of 18 amino acids. V was shortened by 1 base and J by 0 bases, with 18 bases between the two germline ends. The CDR3 region has the DNA TGCGCCAGCAGCCAAGCGGGAGGCGGATTCCGATCTAACTATGGCTACACCTTC. Encoded protein: CASSQAGGGFRSNYGYTF.

The chain uses TRBV4-1 and TRBJ2-5, with 13 bases lining up with TRBD2. The CDR3 consists of 20 residues. Trimming removed 5 bases from V and 5 bases from J; junction bases left unmatched: 20. Germline loops: CDR1 MGHRA, CDR2 YSYEKL. The CDR3 sequence is CASSGTSGTARRPPGETQYF. CDR3 sequence (DNA): TGCGCCAGCAGCGGGACTAGCGGGACCGCACGAAGACCCCCGGGGGAGACCCAGTACTTC.

As concerns this clone: Other DNA sequences of this sample code for an identical CDR3. The chain is built from TRBV29-1 and TRBJ2-7; D gene uncertain. Germline CDR1 is SQVTM and CDR2 is ANQGSEA. The V and J ends lost 4 bases and 0 bases respectively, with 7 bases between them. CDR3 length equals 12 residues. The DNA for the CDR3 is TGCAGCGTTGTTCTGGACTCCTACGAGCAGTACTTC. The encoded protein is CSVVLDSYEQYF.

This clone came up a few times. V usage is TRBV6-5 and J usage is TRBJ1-1; no clear D. Germline loops: CDR1 MNHEY, CDR2 SVGAGI. The CDR3 is made up of 14 amino acids. Trimming took off 0 bases at V and 4 bases at J, with 9 bases between the two ends. The CDR3 is CASSYSSPGTEAFF. The CDR3 DNA sequence: TGTGCCAGCAGTTACTCGAGTCCAGGCACTGAAGCTTTCTTT.

This clone was picked up a small number of times. The chain links TRBV7-2 to TRBJ2-7, with TRBD1 matching 8 bases. Trimming at V came to 7 bases and at J to 4 bases, leaving 9 bases not matched to a gene. Germline values: CDR1 SGHTA, CDR2 FQGNSA. The CDR3 consists of 14 residues. The chain's CDR3 is CASKMQGAQYEQYF. The CDR3 nucleotides read TGTGCCAGCAAGATGCAGGGGGCGCAGTACGAGCAGTACTTC.